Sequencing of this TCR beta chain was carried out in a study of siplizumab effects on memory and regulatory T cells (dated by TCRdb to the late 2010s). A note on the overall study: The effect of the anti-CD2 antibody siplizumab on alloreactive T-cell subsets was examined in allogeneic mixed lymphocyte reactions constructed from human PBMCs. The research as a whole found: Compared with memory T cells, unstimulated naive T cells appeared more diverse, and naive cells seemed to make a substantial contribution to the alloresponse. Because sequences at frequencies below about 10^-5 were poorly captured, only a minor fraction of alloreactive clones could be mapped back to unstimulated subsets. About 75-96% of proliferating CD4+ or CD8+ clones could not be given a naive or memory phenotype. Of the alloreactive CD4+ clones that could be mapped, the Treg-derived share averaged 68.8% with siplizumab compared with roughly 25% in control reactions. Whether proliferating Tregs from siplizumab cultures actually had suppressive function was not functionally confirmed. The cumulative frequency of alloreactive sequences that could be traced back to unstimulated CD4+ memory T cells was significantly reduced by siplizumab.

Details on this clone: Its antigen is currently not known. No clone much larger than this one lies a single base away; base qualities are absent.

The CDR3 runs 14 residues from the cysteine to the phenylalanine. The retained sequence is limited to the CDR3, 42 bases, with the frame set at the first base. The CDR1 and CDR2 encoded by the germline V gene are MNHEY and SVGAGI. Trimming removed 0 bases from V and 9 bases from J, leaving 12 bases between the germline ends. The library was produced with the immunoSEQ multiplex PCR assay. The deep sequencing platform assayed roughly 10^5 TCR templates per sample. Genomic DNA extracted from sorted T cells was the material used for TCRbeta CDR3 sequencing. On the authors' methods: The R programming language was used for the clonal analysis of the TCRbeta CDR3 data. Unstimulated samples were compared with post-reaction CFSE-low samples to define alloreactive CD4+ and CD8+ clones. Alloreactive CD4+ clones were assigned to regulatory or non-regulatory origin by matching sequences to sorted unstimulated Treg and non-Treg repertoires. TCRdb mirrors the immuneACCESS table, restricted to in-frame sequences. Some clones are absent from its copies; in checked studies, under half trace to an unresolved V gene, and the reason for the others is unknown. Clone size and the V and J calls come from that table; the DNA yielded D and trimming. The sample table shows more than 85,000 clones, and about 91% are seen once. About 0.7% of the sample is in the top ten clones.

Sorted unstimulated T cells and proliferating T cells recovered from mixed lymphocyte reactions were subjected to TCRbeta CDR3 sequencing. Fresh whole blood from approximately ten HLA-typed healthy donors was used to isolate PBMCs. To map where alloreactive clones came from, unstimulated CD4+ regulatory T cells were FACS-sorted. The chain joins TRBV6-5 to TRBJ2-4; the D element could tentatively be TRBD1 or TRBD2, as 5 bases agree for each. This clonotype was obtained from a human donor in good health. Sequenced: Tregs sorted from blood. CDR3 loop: CASSYSWDPLIQYF. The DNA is TGTGCCAGCAGTTACTCGTGGGACCCCCTCATTCAGTACTTC.